A single sample gave rise to the 29 T cell receptor beta chains below, sequenced in a study of T cells in Graves' hyperthyroidism and ophthalmopathy. Researchers amplified the TCR beta CDR3 regions from RNA transcripts. A first-round RT-PCR of the TCR CDR3 used the HTBI primer set. TCRdb passed the multiplex PCR reads through MiXCR, listing each CDR3 protein once. The table records fewer than 550,000 distinct CDR3 sequences, 15% to 19% of them present only once. The specimen was blood. Source of these receptors: a woman younger than 30 with Graves' hyperthyroidism.

There are many counts of this clonotype. This chain joins TRBV12-3 or TRBV12-4 and TRBJ1-5; TRBD1 matches 7 bases. The CDR3 is made up of 15 amino acids. V lost 3 bases to trimming and J lost 3 bases; unmatched junction nucleotides: 5. The CDR3 bases are TGTGCCAGCAGTTTGAGGGGGCTCCTCAATCAGCCCCAGCATTTT. Its translation is CASSLRGLLNQPQHF.

This chain uses TRBV12-5 with TRBJ1-3; D not resolved. The CDR3 runs to 15 residues. The V end was cut by 1 base, the J end by 0 bases, with 7 bases between. Looked up from germline, CDR1 is LGHNT and CDR2 is FRNRAP. The CDR3 region is CASGLGAYSGNTIYF. The CDR3, as DNA: TGTGCTAGTGGTTTGGGAGCCTACTCTGGAAACACCATATATTTT.

The J gene is TRBJ2-1, the V gene TRBV20-1; 9 bases map to TRBD1. CDR1 is DFQATT and CDR2 is SNEGSKA in the germline V gene (reference sequence). V lost 1 base and J lost 9; bases outside the gene matches: 7. This CDR3 contains 14 residues. CDR3 in DNA: TGCAGTGCTAGAGCCGGGACAGGGAGAAGTGAGCAGTTCTTC. Residues: CSARAGTGRSEQFF.

This clonotype came up many times. The V and J genes are TRBV12-3 or TRBV12-4 and TRBJ2-1; no clear D gene. The CDR3 consists of 15 residues. Trimming removed 1 base from V and 6 bases from J, with 13 bases in between. CDR3 protein: CASSLGLPGRNEQFF. The CDR3 nucleotides are TGTGCCAGCAGTTTAGGGCTGCCCGGACGCAATGAGCAGTTCTTC.

In its sample, this clonotype was seen many times. The genes are TRBV7-2 and TRBJ1-5; weak D call: TRBD1 (5 bases). Germline values: CDR1 SGHTA, CDR2 FQGNSA. The CDR3 sequence is 15 residues long. Trimming removed 2 bases from V and 3 bases from J, with 11 bases in between. CDR3 sequence: CASSLSRANNQPQHF. The CDR3 coding sequence is TGTGCCAGCAGCTTATCCAGGGCAAACAATCAGCCCCAGCATTTT.

This chain links TRBV20-1 with TRBJ2-3, with D unresolved. The germline CDR1 and CDR2 sequences are DFQATT and SNEGSKA (reference sequence). The CDR3 has 13 amino acids. Trimming pared 3 bases from V and 3 bases from J, leaving 10 bases between. The CDR3 is CSASGFGTDTQYF. The CDR3 coding sequence is TGCAGTGCTAGCGGGTTCGGTACAGATACGCAGTATTTT.

A few counts support this clonotype. CDR3 region: CAWSELAYTPLEKLFF. Here the CDR3 DNA reads TGTGCCTGGAGTGAACTAGCCTACACCCCGTTGGAAAAACTGTTTTTT. This chain joins TRBV30 and TRBJ1-4; D remains ambiguous. The CDR3 has 16 amino acids. The germline V and J ends were trimmed by 1 base and 8 bases, with 20 bases remaining between them. The V gene's germline CDR1 is GTSNPN and CDR2 SVGIG (reference sequence).

There are a few counts of this clonotype. The chain has TRBV20-1 and TRBJ1-2; D perhaps matches TRBD1 (6 bases). The V end lost 0 bases, the J end lost 4 bases, and 12 bases lay between the germline ends. From germline, CDR1 is DFQATT and CDR2 SNEGSKA (reference sequence). The CDR3 length is 14 residues. The CDR3 nucleotides are TGCAGTGCTAGAGATTATACAGGGAGCTATGGCTACACCTTC. Translating gives CSARDYTGSYGYTF.

This clonotype showed up many times. The chain combines TRBV20-1 with TRBJ2-1; 9 bases fit TRBD2. Looked up from germline, CDR1 is DFQATT and CDR2 is SNEGSKA (reference sequence). The CDR3 contains 13 residues. V lost 6 bases and J lost 7; bases outside the gene matches: 7. The CDR3 DNA is TGCAGTGCCTCAGAGACTAGCGGTAATGAGCAGTTCTTC. As protein: CSASETSGNEQFF.

About this clonotype itself: A much more abundant neighbour one base away suggests this may be a read error. The chain uses TRBV12-3 or TRBV12-4 and TRBJ1-2, with 9 positions matching TRBD1. The CDR3 spans 14 residues. The CDR3 region is CASSFDRGAYSYTF. The CDR3 DNA sequence: TGTGCCAGCAGTTTCGACAGGGGGGCCTATAGCTACACCTTC.

This clonotype showed up many times. The V gene is TRBV6-1, the J gene TRBJ2-2; possible D gene TRBD2, 6 bases. This CDR3 has 14 amino acids. Germline CDR1 reads MNHNS; CDR2 reads SASEGT. Trimming removed 6 bases from V and 7 bases from J, with 15 bases in between. The CDR3 bases are TGTGCCAGCAGGGAGGGTCAGGGTTTCGGGGAGCTGTTTTTT. Translating it yields CASREGQGFGELFF.

This clonotype was counted between two and nine times. The CDR3 region is CASSAGAGEKLFF. The DNA for the CDR3 is TGTGCCAGCAGCGCCGGGGCTGGGGAAAAACTGTTTTTT. V usage is TRBV7-6 and J usage is TRBJ1-4; possible D gene TRBD1, 5 bases. CDR1 and CDR2 from the germline V gene are SGHVS and FNYEAQ. This CDR3 has 13 amino acids. V lost 5 bases, J lost 8 bases, and 12 bases lay in between.

This clonotype has ten or more counts. The chain is built from TRBV20-1 and TRBJ1-1; 7 bases line up with TRBD1. This CDR3 is 13 amino acids long. Germline values: CDR1 DFQATT, CDR2 SNEGSKA (reference sequence). V lost 3 bases and J lost 5; bases outside the gene matches: 6. CDR3 region: CSARPDRLTEAFF. DNA of the CDR3: TGCAGTGCTAGGCCGGACAGGCTGACTGAAGCTTTCTTT.

This clonotype showed up just a few times. The rearrangement joins TRBV29-1 to TRBJ2-4, with a tentative D call TRBD1 (5 bases). There are 13 residues in the CDR3. V was pared by 7 bases and J by 3 bases, with 13 bases between. Germline lookup yields CDR1 SQVTM and CDR2 ANQGSEA. The CDR3 loop reads CSALDKGKNIQYF. CDR3 bases: TGCAGCGCTCTGGACAAGGGCAAAAACATTCAGTACTTC.

The gene calls are TRBV19 and TRBJ1-6; D remains ambiguous. Germline V gene lookup returns CDR1 LNHDA and CDR2 SQIVND (reference sequence). The germline V and J ends were trimmed by 3 bases and 7 bases, with 13 bases remaining between them. CDR3 length equals 15 residues. The CDR3 coding sequence is TGTGCCAGTAGTATGGGTCAGGCAGAAAATTCACCCCTCCACTTT. It is translated as CASSMGQAENSPLHF. The entire variable domain, with the rest obtained from reference TRBV19 and TRBJ1-6, is as follows: DGGITQSPKYLFRKEGQNVTLSCEQNLNHDAMYWYRQDPGQGLRLIYYSQIVNDFQKGDIAEGYSVSREKKESFPLTVTSAQKNPTAFYLCASSMGQAENSPLHFGNGTRLTVT.

This clonotype was seen many times. The rearrangement uses TRBV7-8 and TRBJ2-4; TRBD2 aligns across 9 bases. V dropped 4 bases and J dropped 1; count of bases not matched to a gene: 23. Germline lookup yields CDR1 SGHVS and CDR2 FQNEAQ. This CDR3 spans 22 amino acids. CDR3 sequence (DNA): TGTGCCAGCAGCTCCAATAGGCCTTTTCTCGCGGGAGGGCCTAGGGCCAAAAACATTCAGTACTTC. Amino acids: CASSSNRPFLAGGPRAKNIQYF.

In its sample, this clonotype was seen once. A much larger clone is a single base away; this may be a read error. This sequence joins TRBV12-3 or TRBV12-4 and TRBJ2-2; no clear D. This CDR3 has 15 amino acids. V lost 5 bases, J lost 2 bases, and 12 bases lay in between. CDR3 region: CASSTVVGNTGELFF. The CDR3 nucleotides read TGTGCCAGCAGTACCGTAGTGGGAAACACCGGGGAGCTGTTTTTT.

The sample holds many counts of this clonotype. V usage is TRBV6-1 and J usage is TRBJ1-2; D is unresolved. Germline lookup yields CDR1 MNHNS and CDR2 SASEGT. Deletions cut 6 bases from V and 6 bases from J, with 11 bases between. The CDR3 has 12 residues. Written as DNA, the CDR3 is TGTGCCAGCAGAACTGCCTCCGATGGCTACACCTTC. Translated, it gives CASRTASDGYTF.

This clonotype was picked up many times. The chain employs TRBV20-1 and TRBJ1-5; no clear D gene. This CDR3 is 16 amino acids long. Germline V gene data show CDR1 as DFQATT and CDR2 as SNEGSKA (reference sequence). V gave up 3 bases and J gave up 3 bases, with 18 bases separating them. CDR3: CSASNTSVDPNQPQHF. The CDR3 nucleotides read TGCAGTGCTAGTAATACGTCGGTGGATCCCAATCAGCCCCAGCATTTT.

V gene TRBV12-3 or TRBV12-4 combines with J gene TRBJ2-7, with TRBD2 identical over 15 bases. V lost 5 bases to trimming and J lost 4 bases; unmatched junction nucleotides: 6. The CDR3 consists of 16 residues. CDR3 sequence reads: CASSNGLAGGLYEQYF. The CDR3 DNA is TGTGCCAGCAGTAACGGACTAGCGGGGGGGCTGTACGAGCAGTACTTC.

This clonotype was recorded at least ten times. The chain recombines TRBV12-3 or TRBV12-4 with TRBJ2-7; a possible D gene is TRBD2 (6 bases). CDR3 length: 15 residues. V gave up 1 base and J gave up 2 bases, with 12 bases separating them. CDR3 region: CASSLEGLAAYEQYF. The CDR3 coding sequence is TGTGCCAGCAGTTTAGAGGGACTCGCCGCCTACGAGCAGTACTTC.

This clonotype was observed a few times. The chain uses TRBV7-6 and TRBJ2-7; D possibly corresponds to TRBD2 (5 bases). The CDR3 covers 12 residues. V dropped 4 bases and J dropped 7 bases, with 11 bases sitting between them. The germline V gene encodes CDR1 SGHVS and CDR2 FNYEAQ. The CDR3 region is CASSSRTGEQYF. CDR3 nucleotides: TGTGCCAGCAGCTCACGGACGGGGGAGCAGTACTTC.

The rearrangement links TRBV3-1 to TRBJ2-7, with D possibly being TRBD2 (5 bases). Germline assignment: CDR1 LGHDT and CDR2 YNNKEL (reference sequence). The V end was cut by 3 bases, the J end by 5 bases, with 14 bases between. The CDR3 length is 14 residues. CDR3 nucleotide sequence: TGTGCCAGCAGCCACCTCGGGGTAGCCAACGAGCAGTACTTC. Protein: CASSHLGVANEQYF.

This clonotype was detected many times. The V and J genes are TRBV4-1 and TRBJ1-5, with D perhaps matching TRBD1 (6 bases). Trimming took off 4 bases at V and 3 bases at J, with 10 bases between the two ends. CDR1 is MGHRA, CDR2 YSYEKL, per germline. This CDR3 has 14 residues. CDR3 in amino acids: CASSPNRVNQPQHF. CDR3 DNA sequence: TGCGCCAGCAGCCCCAACAGGGTCAATCAGCCCCAGCATTTT.

At least ten counts were recorded for this clonotype. J is TRBJ2-1 and V is TRBV7-9; 7 nucleotides agree with TRBD1. The V gene end was trimmed by 5 bases and the J gene end by 2 bases; junction bases not matched to a gene: 6. This CDR3 has 15 residues. The germline CDR1 and CDR2 sequences are SEHNR and FQNEAQ (reference sequence). Here the CDR3 reads CASSPRQGTYNEQFF. The CDR3 region has the DNA TGTGCCAGCAGCCCACGACAGGGAACCTACAATGAGCAGTTCTTC.

This clonotype has a handful of counts. The chain carries TRBV4-2 and TRBJ1-4, with 8 nucleotides matching TRBD1. V lost 3 bases, J lost 12 bases, and 12 bases stayed unmatched. Looked up from germline, CDR1 is LGHNA and CDR2 is YNFKEQ. This CDR3 spans 15 amino acids. The CDR3 is CASSHGTGHWDELFF. DNA of the CDR3: TGTGCCAGCAGCCATGGGACAGGCCACTGGGACGAACTGTTTTTT.

This clonotype was found many times. The V gene is TRBV27, the J gene TRBJ1-6; 8 bases map to TRBD1. This CDR3 has 18 amino acids. CDR1 and CDR2 from the germline V gene are MNHEY and SMNVEV (reference sequence). V lost 0 bases to trimming and J lost 4 bases; unmatched junction nucleotides: 8. This chain's CDR3 is CASSLSMPGGIYNSPLHF. DNA of the CDR3: TGTGCCAGCAGTTTATCCATGCCAGGGGGCATATATAATTCACCCCTCCACTTT.

This clonotype was detected many times. J is TRBJ2-5 and V is TRBV10-3; no clear D. CDR1 and CDR2 from the germline V gene are ENHRY and SYGVKD. This CDR3 has 14 residues. V was cut by 0 bases and J by 2 bases, with 7 bases left in between. As DNA, the CDR3 is TGTGCCATCAGTGAGTCGACAAATCAAGAGACCCAGTACTTC. It translates to CAISESTNQETQYF.

In its sample, this clonotype was seen a few times. V gene TRBV14 combines with J gene TRBJ2-1; D gene ambiguous. Trimming took 0 bases from V and 0 from J, leaving 9 bases between them. There are 16 residues in the CDR3. Germline values: CDR1 SGHDN, CDR2 FVKESK. The CDR3 spells CASSQDLLSSYNEQFF. CDR3 sequence (DNA): TGTGCCAGCAGCCAAGATCTCTTGAGCTCCTACAATGAGCAGTTCTTC.